Shown below are 20 T cell receptor beta chains from a single sample sequenced in a study of regulatory T cells in long-lasting Graves disease. To make TCR beta libraries, researchers used iRepertoire HTBI primers and Arm-PCR of CDR3 regions. Each CDR3 protein gets one entry after TCRdb re-called the multiplex PCR reads with MiXCR. The sample consists of 400,000 to 650,000 distinct CDR3 sequences, roughly 16% of them appearing once. The sample's time point: newly diagnosed GD, antithyroid drugs for less than 3 months. The TCR library was made from RNA extracted from PBMCs. The sample was also reused in another study, on T cells in Graves' hyperthyroidism and ophthalmopathy.

The sequencing used peripheral blood mononuclear cells (PBMCs), collected at new diagnosis, from a patient treated with antithyroid drugs. All receptors derive from a woman aged 40-60 years with Graves disease.

The V and J genes are TRBV29-1 and TRBJ1-4; D remains unclear. The length of the CDR3 is 14 residues. The germline V and J ends were trimmed by 5 bases and 0 bases, with 10 bases remaining between them. The germline gives CDR1 SQVTM, CDR2 ANQGSEA. The CDR3 DNA sequence: TGCAGCGTTCGGGAACATGCAACTAATGAAAAACTGTTTTTT. Translating it yields CSVREHATNEKLFF.

The chain recombines TRBV11-1 with TRBJ2-7; tentatively, D is TRBD1 (6 bases). Trimming removed 5 bases at V and 6 bases at J, with 14 bases between. The CDR3 has 13 residues. Germline V gene data show CDR1 as SGHAT and CDR2 as FQDESV (reference sequence). DNA for the CDR3: TGTGCCAGCAGCCATAGGACAGCCTCCGAGCAGTACTTC. It yields the protein CASSHRTASEQYF.

This clonotype was counted many times. The chain has TRBV6-1 and TRBJ2-3, with D hard to call. CDR1 is MNHNS, CDR2 SASEGT, per germline. Trimming took off 6 bases at V and 0 bases at J, with 7 bases between the two ends. The CDR3 is made up of 13 amino acids. CDR3 nucleotides: TGTGCCAGCAGGGAATGGAGCACAGATACGCAGTATTTT. Translating gives CASREWSTDTQYF.

The rearrangement links TRBV5-1 to TRBJ1-2; TRBD1 might be the D (6 bases). Germline V lookup: CDR1 SGHRS, CDR2 YFSETQ. The CDR3 sequence is 15 residues long. Deletions cut 0 bases from V and 0 bases from J, with 9 bases between. Here the CDR3 reads CASSLGQVTNYGYTF. In DNA form, the CDR3 reads TGCGCCAGCAGCTTGGGACAGGTGACTAACTATGGCTACACCTTC.

This clonotype was found a few times. This chain uses TRBV27 with TRBJ2-2, with 8 nucleotides matching TRBD2. Trimming cost V 7 bases and J 3 bases; bases outside gene matches: 7. The CDR3 has 15 amino acids. Germline V gene data show CDR1 as MNHEY and CDR2 as SMNVEV (reference sequence). The CDR3 sequence: CASIAAAGDTGELFF. CDR3 DNA sequence: TGTGCCAGCATTGCGGCAGCGGGGGACACCGGGGAGCTGTTTTTT.

CDR3: CASSLPGTGDEKLFF. CDR3 bases: TGCGCCAGCAGCTTGCCCGGGACAGGGGATGAAAAACTGTTTTTT. The chain is built from TRBV4-1 and TRBJ1-4, with TRBD1 identical over 10 bases. This CDR3 comprises 15 residues. J was trimmed by 6 bases and V by 5 bases; bases with no gene match: 6. The germline CDR1 and CDR2 sequences are MGHRA and YSYEKL.

This clonotype turned up a few times. This chain uses TRBV9 with TRBJ2-7; the D gene is possibly TRBD2 (7 bases). Germline CDR1 is SGDLS and CDR2 is YYNGEE. The germline V and J ends were trimmed by 4 bases and 5 bases, with 22 bases remaining between them. This CDR3 spans 16 amino acids. The CDR3 here is CASSSDRGALRNEQYF. DNA of the CDR3: TGTGCCAGCAGCTCAGACCGGGGGGCGCTAAGAAACGAGCAGTACTTC.

This clonotype appeared a few times. The chain employs TRBV5-5 and TRBJ2-5; D may be TRBD1 or TRBD2 (6 bases each). V lost 6 bases and J lost 4, with 16 bases in between. CDR1 SGHKS and CDR2 YYEKEE come from the germline V gene (reference sequence). This CDR3 is built from 14 residues. CDR3 coding DNA: TGTGCCAGCACCCGGGGGCTTGTTCGAGAGACCCAGTACTTC. Protein: CASTRGLVRETQYF.

This clonotype was seen at least ten times. The V and J genes are TRBV10-3 and TRBJ1-2, with 12 bases matching TRBD1. Germline V gives CDR1 ENHRY, CDR2 SYGVKD. Trimming cost V 8 bases and J 2 bases; bases outside gene matches: 3. This CDR3 is built from 14 residues. CDR3 sequence (DNA): TGTGCCATCTCAGGGACAGGGGGCAACTATGGCTACACCTTC. Residues: CAISGTGGNYGYTF.

In this sample, this clonotype turned up many times. This rearrangement joins TRBV18 to TRBJ2-3; D ambiguous. Looked up from germline, CDR1 is KGHSH and CDR2 is LQKENI. V gave up 8 bases and J gave up 0 bases, with 3 bases separating them. The CDR3 runs 11 residues. CDR3 DNA sequence: TGTGCCAGCGGAAGCACAGATACGCAGTATTTT. It codes for CASGSTDTQYF.

This clonotype was picked up many times. The gene calls are TRBV20-1 and TRBJ2-5; 7 nucleotides agree with TRBD1. Germline lookup yields CDR1 DFQATT and CDR2 SNEGSKA (reference sequence). With V trimmed by 3 bases and J by 3 bases, 7 bases remained unmatched. The CDR3 extends over 14 amino acids. CDR3 protein: CSARVPGGKETQYF. The CDR3 nucleotides are TGCAGTGCTAGGGTCCCAGGGGGAAAAGAGACCCAGTACTTC.

The J gene is TRBJ2-6, the V gene TRBV5-1; no reliable D call. The V gene's germline CDR1 is SGHRS and CDR2 YFSETQ. V lost 4 bases, J lost 0 bases, and 11 bases lay in between. CDR3 length: 16 residues. In DNA form, the CDR3 reads TGCGCCAGCAGCGCCTATCCTACCTCTGGGGCCAACGTCCTGACTTTC. Its protein is CASSAYPTSGANVLTF.

The chain recombines TRBV9 with TRBJ1-3, with D unclear. Germline CDR1 is SGDLS and CDR2 is YYNGEE. The CDR3 contains 16 residues. Trimming left V 0 bases short and J 4 bases short, with 14 bases between. In DNA form, the CDR3 reads TGTGCCAGCAGCGTAGAATTCCGGCCGGTCGGAAACACCATATATTTT. Encoded protein: CASSVEFRPVGNTIYF.

This clonotype was detected a few times. V usage is TRBV20-1 and J usage is TRBJ2-1; TRBD2 matches at 7 bases. The CDR3 length is 18 residues. V lost 5 bases and J lost 3; bases outside the gene matches: 19. Germline V gene sequence: CDR1 DFQATT, CDR2 SNEGSKA (reference sequence). The CDR3, as DNA: TGCAGTGCTTCTTCATTACTAGCGCCGTCCCTAATCTACAATGAGCAGTTCTTC. This translates into CSASSLLAPSLIYNEQFF.

The rearrangement links TRBV19 to TRBJ1-1; 7 nucleotides match TRBD1. V lost 5 bases and J lost 5; bases outside the gene matches: 11. Germline V gene data show CDR1 as LNHDA and CDR2 as SQIVND (reference sequence). The CDR3 is 15 amino acids. The CDR3 nucleotides are TGTGCCAGTAGTCCCCAGGAGGGGGCGGCTACTGAAGCTTTCTTT. Its translation: CASSPQEGAATEAFF.

The sample holds many counts of this clonotype. The V and J genes are TRBV6-1 and TRBJ1-2; D is uncertain. This CDR3 has 14 amino acids. Looked up from germline, CDR1 is MNHNS and CDR2 is SASEGT. V gave up 2 bases and J gave up 0 bases, with 7 bases separating them. The CDR3 region is CASSEFTANYGYTF. CDR3 nucleotides: TGTGCCAGCAGTGAATTTACAGCTAACTATGGCTACACCTTC.

This clonotype was found a few times. This sequence joins TRBV15 and TRBJ1-2; D not resolved. The V gene lost 0 bases and the J gene lost 4 bases, with 15 bases spanning the gap. The CDR3 runs to 16 residues. The germline gives CDR1 LNHNV, CDR2 YYDKDF (reference sequence). CDR3 sequence (DNA): TGTGCCACCAGCAGAGAACGGGGTATCTCCCGCTATGGCTACACCTTC. This codes for CATSRERGISRYGYTF. The variable domain in full, completed from reference TRBV15 and TRBJ1-2, reads DAMVIQNPRYQVTQFGKPVTLSCSQTLNHNVMYWYQQKSSQAPKLLFHYYDKDFNNEADTPDNFQSRRPNTSFCFLDIRSPGLGDTAMYLCATSRERGISRYGYTFGSGTRLTVV.

This clonotype was seen at least ten times. The gene calls are TRBV2 and TRBJ1-1; TRBD1 might be the D (5 bases). CDR1 and CDR2 (germline): SNHLY, FYNNEI. Trimming took 4 bases from V and 3 from J, leaving 9 bases between them. This CDR3 comprises 13 residues. CDR3 residues: CASSGVGDTEAFF. CDR3 in DNA: TGTGCCAGCAGTGGGGTGGGGGACACTGAAGCTTTCTTT.

V usage is TRBV10-3 and J usage is TRBJ2-7, with 10 nucleotides matching TRBD1. V trimming: 10 bases; J trimming: 1 base; junction bases outside the gene matches: 7. Per the germline V gene, CDR1 is ENHRY and CDR2 is SYGVKD. The CDR3 length is 14 residues. Here the CDR3 reads CATGQGEGSYEQYF. The CDR3 DNA is TGTGCCACAGGACAGGGGGAGGGATCCTACGAGCAGTACTTC.

The chain joins TRBV10-3 to TRBJ2-6; no reliable D call. The V gene's germline CDR1 is ENHRY and CDR2 SYGVKD. V lost 4 bases to trimming and J lost 0 bases, with 4 bases between them. This CDR3 comprises 14 residues. CDR3 amino acids: CAISGTSGANVLTF. For the CDR3, the DNA is TGTGCCATCAGTGGGACCTCTGGGGCCAACGTCCTGACTTTC.